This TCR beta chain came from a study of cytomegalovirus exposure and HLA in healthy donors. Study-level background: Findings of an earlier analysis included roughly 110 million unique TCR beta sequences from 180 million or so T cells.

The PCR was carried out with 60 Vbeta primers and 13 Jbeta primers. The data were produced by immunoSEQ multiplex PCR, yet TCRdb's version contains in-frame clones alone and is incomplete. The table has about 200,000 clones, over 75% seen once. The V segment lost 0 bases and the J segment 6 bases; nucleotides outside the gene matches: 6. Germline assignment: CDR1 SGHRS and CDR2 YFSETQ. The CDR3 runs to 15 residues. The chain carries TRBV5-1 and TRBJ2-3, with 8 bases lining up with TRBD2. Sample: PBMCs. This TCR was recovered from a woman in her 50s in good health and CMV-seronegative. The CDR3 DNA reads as TGCGCCAGCAGCTTGGATGGGACTAGGGGGGATACGCAGTATTTT. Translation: CASSLDGTRGDTQYF.